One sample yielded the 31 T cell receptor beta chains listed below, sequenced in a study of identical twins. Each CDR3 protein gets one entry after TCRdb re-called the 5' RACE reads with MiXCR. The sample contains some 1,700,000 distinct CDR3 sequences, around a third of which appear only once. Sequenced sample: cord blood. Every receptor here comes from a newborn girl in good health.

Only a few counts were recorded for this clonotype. The CDR3 sequence: CASSPPTEANYGYTF. The CDR3 DNA is TGTGCCAGCTCACCACCGACAGAGGCCAACTATGGCTACACCTTC. The chain combines TRBV18 with TRBJ1-2; tentatively, D is TRBD1 (5 bases). V lost 0 bases and J 2 bases, leaving 10 bases between the germline ends. The CDR3 loop spans 15 amino acids. CDR1 and CDR2 from the germline V gene are KGHSH and LQKENI.

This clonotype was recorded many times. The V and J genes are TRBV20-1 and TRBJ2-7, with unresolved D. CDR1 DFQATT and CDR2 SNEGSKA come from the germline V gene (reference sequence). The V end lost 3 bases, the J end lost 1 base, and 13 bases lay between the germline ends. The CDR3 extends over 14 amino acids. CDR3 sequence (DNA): TGCAGTGCTAGTTATAGGTCAGTTTCCTACGAGCAGTACTTC. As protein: CSASYRSVSYEQYF.

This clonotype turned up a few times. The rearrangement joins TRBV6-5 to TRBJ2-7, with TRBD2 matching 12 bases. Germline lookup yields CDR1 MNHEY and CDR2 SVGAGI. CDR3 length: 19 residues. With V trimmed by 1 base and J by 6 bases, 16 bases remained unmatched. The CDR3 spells CASSYFKASGRARPPEQYF. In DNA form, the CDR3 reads TGTGCCAGCAGTTACTTCAAGGCTAGCGGGAGGGCGAGACCGCCCGAGCAGTACTTC.

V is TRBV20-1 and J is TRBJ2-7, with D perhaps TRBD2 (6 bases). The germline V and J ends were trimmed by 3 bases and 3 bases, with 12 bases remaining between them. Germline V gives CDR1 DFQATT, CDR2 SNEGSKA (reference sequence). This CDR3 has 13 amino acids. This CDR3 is CSASGGYYYEQYF. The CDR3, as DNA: TGCAGTGCTAGCGGGGGTTACTACTACGAGCAGTACTTC.

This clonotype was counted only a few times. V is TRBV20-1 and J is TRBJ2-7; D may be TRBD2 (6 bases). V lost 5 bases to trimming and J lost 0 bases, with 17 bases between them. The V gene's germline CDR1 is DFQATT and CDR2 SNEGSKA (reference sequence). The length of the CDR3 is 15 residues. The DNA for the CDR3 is TGCAGTGCTCAGAATGGGGACTCCTCCTCCTACGAGCAGTACTTC. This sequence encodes CSAQNGDSSSYEQYF.

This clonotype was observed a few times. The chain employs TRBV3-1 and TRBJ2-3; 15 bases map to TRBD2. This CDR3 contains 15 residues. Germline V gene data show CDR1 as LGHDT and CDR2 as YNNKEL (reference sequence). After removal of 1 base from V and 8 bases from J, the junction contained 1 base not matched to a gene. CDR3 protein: CASSQGGLAGGTQYF. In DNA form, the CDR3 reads TGTGCCAGCAGCCAAGGGGGACTAGCGGGAGGTACGCAGTATTTT.

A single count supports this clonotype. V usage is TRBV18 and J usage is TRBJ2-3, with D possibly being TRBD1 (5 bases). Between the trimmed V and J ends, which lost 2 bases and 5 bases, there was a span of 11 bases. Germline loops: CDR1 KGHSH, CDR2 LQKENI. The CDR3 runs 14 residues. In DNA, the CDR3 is TGTGCCAGCTCACCAGCAGGGTATGGAGATACGCAGTATTTT. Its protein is CASSPAGYGDTQYF.

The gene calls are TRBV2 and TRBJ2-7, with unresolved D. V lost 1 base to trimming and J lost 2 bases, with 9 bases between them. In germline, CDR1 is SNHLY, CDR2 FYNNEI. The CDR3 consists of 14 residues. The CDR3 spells CASSEGAAAYEQYF. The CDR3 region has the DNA TGTGCCAGCAGTGAAGGGGCGGCGGCCTACGAGCAGTACTTC.

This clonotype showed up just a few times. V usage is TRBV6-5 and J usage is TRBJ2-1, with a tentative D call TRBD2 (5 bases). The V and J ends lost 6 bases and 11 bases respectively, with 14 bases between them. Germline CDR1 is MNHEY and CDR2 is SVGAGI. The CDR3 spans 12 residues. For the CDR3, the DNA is TGTGCCAGCAGGCCAGCGACGGGAAAGCAGTTCTTC. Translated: CASRPATGKQFF.

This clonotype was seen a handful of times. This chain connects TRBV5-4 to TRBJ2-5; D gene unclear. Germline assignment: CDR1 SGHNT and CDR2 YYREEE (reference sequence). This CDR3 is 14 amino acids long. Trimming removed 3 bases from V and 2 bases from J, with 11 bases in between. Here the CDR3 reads CASSSPQMQETQYF. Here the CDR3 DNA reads TGTGCCAGCAGCTCACCGCAGATGCAAGAGACCCAGTACTTC.

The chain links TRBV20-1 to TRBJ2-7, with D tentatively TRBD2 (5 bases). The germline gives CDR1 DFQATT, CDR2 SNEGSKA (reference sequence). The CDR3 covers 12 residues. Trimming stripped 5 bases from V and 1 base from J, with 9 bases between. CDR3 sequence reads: CSAQADSYEQYF. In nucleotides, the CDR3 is TGCAGTGCTCAAGCGGATTCCTACGAGCAGTACTTC.

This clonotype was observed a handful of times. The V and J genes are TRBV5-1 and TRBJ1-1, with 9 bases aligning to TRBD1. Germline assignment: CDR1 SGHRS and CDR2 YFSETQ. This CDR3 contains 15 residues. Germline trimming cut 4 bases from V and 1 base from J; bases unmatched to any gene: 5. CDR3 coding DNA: TGCGCCAGCAGCGTAACAGGGGGCCCGAACACTGAAGCTTTCTTT. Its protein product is CASSVTGGPNTEAFF.

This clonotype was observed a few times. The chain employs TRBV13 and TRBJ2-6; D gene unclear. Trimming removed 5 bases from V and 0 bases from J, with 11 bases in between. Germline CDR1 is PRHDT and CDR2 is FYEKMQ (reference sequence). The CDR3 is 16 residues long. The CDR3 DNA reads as TGTGCCAGCAGCCTCCCGGGTAGCTCTGGGGCCAACGTCCTGACTTTC. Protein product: CASSLPGSSGANVLTF.

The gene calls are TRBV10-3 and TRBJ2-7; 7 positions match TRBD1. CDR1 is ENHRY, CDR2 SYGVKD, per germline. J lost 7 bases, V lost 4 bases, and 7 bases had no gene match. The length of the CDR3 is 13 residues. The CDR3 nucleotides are TGTGCCATCAGTGCTAGCAGGGGGTGGGAGCAGTACTTC. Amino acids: CAISASRGWEQYF.

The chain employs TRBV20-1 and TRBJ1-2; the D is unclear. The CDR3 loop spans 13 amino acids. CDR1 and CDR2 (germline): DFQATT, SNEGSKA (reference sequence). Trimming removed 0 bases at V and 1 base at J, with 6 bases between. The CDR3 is CSARDANNYGYTF. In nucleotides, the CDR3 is TGCAGTGCTAGAGACGCAAATAACTATGGCTACACCTTC.

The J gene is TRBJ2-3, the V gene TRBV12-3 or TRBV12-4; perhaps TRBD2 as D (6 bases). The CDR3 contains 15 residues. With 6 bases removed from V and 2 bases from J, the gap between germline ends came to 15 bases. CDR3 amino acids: CASRYRDSLTDTQYF. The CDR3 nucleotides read TGTGCCAGCAGATACCGGGACTCTCTCACAGATACGCAGTATTTT.

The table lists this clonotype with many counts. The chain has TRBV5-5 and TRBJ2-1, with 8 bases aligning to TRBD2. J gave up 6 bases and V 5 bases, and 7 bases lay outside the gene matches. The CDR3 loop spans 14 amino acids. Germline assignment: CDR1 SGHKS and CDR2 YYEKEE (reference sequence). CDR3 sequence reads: CASSLAGTLNEQFF. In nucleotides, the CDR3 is TGTGCCAGCAGTCTAGCGGGTACCCTCAATGAGCAGTTCTTC.

The CDR3 DNA reads as TGCGCCAGCAGCCCGTCCGGGACACCCTATGAAAAACTGTTTTTT. This codes for CASSPSGTPYEKLFF. The gene calls are TRBV5-1 and TRBJ1-4, with D possibly TRBD1 on 6 matching bases. V was trimmed by 4 bases and J by 6 bases, leaving 16 bases between them. CDR1 and CDR2 (germline): SGHRS, YFSETQ. The CDR3 has 15 residues.

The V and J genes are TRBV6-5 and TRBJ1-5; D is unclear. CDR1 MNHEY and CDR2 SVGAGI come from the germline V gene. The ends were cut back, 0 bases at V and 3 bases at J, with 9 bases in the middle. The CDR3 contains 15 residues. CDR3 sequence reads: CASSYSYRTNQPQHF. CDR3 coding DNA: TGTGCCAGCAGTTACTCATACAGAACCAATCAGCCCCAGCATTTT.

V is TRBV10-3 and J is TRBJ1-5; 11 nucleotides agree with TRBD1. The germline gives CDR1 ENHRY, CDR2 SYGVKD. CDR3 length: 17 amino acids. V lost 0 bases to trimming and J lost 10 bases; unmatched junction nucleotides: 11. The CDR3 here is CAISESTGTGGLRPQHF. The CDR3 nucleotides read TGTGCCATCAGTGAGTCGACCGGGACAGGGGGGCTTCGTCCCCAGCATTTT.

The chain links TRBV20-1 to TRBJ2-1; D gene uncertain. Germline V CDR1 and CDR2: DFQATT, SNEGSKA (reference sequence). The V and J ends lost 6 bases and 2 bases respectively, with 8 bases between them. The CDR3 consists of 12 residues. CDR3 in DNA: TGCAGTGCCAGCCGAACCTACAATGAGCAGTTCTTC. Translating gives CSASRTYNEQFF.

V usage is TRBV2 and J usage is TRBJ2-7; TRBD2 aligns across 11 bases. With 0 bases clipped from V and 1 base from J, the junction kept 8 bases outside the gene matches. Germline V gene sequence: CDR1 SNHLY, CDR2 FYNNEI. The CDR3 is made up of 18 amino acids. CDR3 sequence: CASSEATIAGGPSYEQYF. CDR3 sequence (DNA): TGTGCCAGCAGTGAAGCGACCATAGCGGGAGGGCCGTCCTACGAGCAGTACTTC.

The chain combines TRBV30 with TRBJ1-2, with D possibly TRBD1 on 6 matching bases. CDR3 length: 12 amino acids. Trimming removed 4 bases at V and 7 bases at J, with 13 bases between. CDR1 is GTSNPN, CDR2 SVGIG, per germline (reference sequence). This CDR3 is CAWTTGFFGYTF. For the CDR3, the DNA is TGTGCCTGGACCACAGGGTTTTTTGGCTACACCTTC.

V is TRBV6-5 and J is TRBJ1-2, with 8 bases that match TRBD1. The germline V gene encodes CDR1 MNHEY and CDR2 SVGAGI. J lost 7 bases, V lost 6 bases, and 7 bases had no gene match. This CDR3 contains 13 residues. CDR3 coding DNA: TGTGCCAGCAGGCCTTCAGGGGGCTGTGGCTACACCTTC. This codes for CASRPSGGCGYTF.

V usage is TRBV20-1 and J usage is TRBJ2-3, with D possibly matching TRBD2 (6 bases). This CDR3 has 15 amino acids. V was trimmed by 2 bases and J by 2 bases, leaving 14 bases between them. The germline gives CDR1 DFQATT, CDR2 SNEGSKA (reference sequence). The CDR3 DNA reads TGCAGTGCTAGACCGGGACTCCCCGACACAGATACGCAGTATTTT. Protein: CSARPGLPDTDTQYF.

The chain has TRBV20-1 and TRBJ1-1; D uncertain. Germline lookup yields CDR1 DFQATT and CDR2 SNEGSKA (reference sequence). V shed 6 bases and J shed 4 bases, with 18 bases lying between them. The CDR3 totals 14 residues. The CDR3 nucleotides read TGCAGTGCGCGGTACCCCAACAAGACCACTGAAGCTTTCTTT. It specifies CSARYPNKTTEAFF.

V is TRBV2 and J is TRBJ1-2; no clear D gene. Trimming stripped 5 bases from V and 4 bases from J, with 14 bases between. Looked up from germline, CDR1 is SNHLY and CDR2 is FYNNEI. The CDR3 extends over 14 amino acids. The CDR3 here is CASSKAEVGYGYTF. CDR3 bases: TGTGCCAGCAGTAAGGCAGAGGTTGGCTATGGCTACACCTTC.

The CDR3 DNA is TGTGCCAGCACCAATCAAGCGGGTGTGGAGACCCAGTACTTC. This gives the protein CASTNQAGVETQYF. The rearrangement joins TRBV7-2 to TRBJ2-5, with D possibly matching TRBD2 (6 bases). Trimming took off 7 bases at V and 5 bases at J, with 17 bases between the two ends. CDR3 length: 14 residues. The germline V gene encodes CDR1 SGHTA and CDR2 FQGNSA.

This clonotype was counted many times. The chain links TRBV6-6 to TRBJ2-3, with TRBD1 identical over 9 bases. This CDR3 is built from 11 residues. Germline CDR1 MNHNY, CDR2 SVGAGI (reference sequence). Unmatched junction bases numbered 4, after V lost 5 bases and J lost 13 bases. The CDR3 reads CASSRQGEEYF. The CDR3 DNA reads TGTGCCAGCAGTAGACAGGGGGAGGAGTATTTT.

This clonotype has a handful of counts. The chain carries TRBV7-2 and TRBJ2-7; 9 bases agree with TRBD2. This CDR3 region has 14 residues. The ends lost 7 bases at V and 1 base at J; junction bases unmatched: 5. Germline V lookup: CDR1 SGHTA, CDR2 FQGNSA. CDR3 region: CASNLAGLSYEQYF. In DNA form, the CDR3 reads TGTGCCAGCAACCTAGCGGGGCTTTCCTACGAGCAGTACTTC.

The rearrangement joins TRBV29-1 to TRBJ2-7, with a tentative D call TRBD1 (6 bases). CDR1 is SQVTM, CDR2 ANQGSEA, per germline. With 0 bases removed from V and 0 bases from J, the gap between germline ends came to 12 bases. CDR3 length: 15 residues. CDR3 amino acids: CSVEDMGDISYEQYF. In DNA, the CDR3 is TGCAGCGTTGAAGATATGGGGGACATCTCCTACGAGCAGTACTTC.